This T cell receptor (beta chain) is drawn from a study of CD8 T cells in Susac syndrome. The V gene's germline CDR1 is SGDLS and CDR2 YYNGEE. This CDR3 is 15 amino acids long. V was clipped by 3 bases and J by 1 base, with 13 bases between them. Stable or active relapsing-remitting multiple sclerosis, untreated and meeting revised McDonald criteria, defined the controls. With random hexamers, reverse transcription was performed on 0.5 to 1 ug of RNA. The TCR beta CDR3 was amplified by immunoSEQ multiplex PCR across 54 Vbeta, 13 Jbeta. TCRdb reprocessed the immunoSEQ multiplex PCR reads via MiXCR and lists one record per CDR3 protein. The sample lists about 150,000 distinct CDR3 sequences; roughly 95% were seen once.

The source of this sequence is a human donor with multiple sclerosis. The chain carries TRBV9 and TRBJ1-1, with D perhaps TRBD1 (6 bases). The source material was CD8+ T cells from PBMCs. The CDR3 spells CASSGNQQGNTEAFF. The DNA of the CDR3 is TGTGCCAGCAGCGGAAACCAACAGGGGAACACTGAAGCTTTCTTT.